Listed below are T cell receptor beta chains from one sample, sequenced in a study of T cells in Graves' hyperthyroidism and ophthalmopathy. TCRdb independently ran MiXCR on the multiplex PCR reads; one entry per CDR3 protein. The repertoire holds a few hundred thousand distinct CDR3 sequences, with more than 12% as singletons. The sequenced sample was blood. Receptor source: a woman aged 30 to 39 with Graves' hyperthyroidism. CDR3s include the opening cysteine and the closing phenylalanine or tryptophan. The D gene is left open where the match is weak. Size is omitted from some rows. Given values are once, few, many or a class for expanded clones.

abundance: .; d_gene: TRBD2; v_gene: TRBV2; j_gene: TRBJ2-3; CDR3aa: CASTGGAGVRADTQYF; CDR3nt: TGTGCCAGCACCGGAGGAGCGGGAGTTCGCGCAGATACGCAGTATTTT
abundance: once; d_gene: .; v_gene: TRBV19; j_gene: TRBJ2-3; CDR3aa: CASSLRRTSTDTQYF; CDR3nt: TGTGCCAGTAGCCTGCGGCGTACTAGCACAGATACGCAGTATTTT
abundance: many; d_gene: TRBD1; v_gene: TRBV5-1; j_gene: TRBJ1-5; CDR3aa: CASSLGDRDNQPQHF; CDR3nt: TGCGCCAGCAGCTTGGGGGACAGGGACAATCAGCCCCAGCATTTT
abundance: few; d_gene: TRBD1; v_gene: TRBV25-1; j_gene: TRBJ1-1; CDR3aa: CASSAILGQGLGTEAFF; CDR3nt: TGTGCCAGCAGTGCCATTCTGGGACAGGGGTTGGGAACTGAAGCTTTCTTT
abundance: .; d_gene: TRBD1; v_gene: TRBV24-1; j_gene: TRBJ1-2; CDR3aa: CATSDPTGDGNYGYTF; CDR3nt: TGTGCCACCAGTGACCCCACAGGGGACGGGAACTATGGCTACACCTTC
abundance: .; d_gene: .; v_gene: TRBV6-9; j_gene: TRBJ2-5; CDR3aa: CASSYFSDDRKQETQYF; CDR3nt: TGTGCCAGCAGTTACTTCTCGGATGATAGAAAGCAAGAGACCCAGTACTTC
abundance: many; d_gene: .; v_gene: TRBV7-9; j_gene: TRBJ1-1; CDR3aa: CASSLALGGTEAFF; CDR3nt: TGTGCCAGCAGCTTAGCGCTCGGGGGCACTGAAGCTTTCTTT
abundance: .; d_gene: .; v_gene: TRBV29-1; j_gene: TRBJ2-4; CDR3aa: CSVEVNQGISIQYF; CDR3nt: TGCAGCGTTGAAGTAAATCAGGGGATAAGCATTCAGTACTTC
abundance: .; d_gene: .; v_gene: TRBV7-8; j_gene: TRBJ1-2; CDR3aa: CASSLVTGLTF; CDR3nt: TGTGCCAGCAGCTTAGTTACGGGGCTAACCTTC
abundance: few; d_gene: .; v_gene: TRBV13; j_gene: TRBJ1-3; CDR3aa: CASSARGYSGNTIYF; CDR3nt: TGTGCCAGCAGCGCGCGAGGGTACTCTGGAAACACCATATATTTT
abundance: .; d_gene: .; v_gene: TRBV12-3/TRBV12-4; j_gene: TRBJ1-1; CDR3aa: CASSPPLKSEAFF; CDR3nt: TGTGCCAGCAGTCCCCCCCTGAAGAGTGAAGCTTTCTTT
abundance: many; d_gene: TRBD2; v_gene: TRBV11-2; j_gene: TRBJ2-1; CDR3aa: CASSLEGLAGGRYNEQFF; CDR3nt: TGTGCCAGCAGCTTAGAGGGACTAGCGGGAGGCAGATACAATGAGCAGTTCTTC
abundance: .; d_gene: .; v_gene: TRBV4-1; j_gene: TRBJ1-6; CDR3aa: CASSQDRGMGNSPLHF; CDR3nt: TGCGCCAGCAGCCAAGATAGGGGGATGGGTAATTCACCCCTCCACTTT
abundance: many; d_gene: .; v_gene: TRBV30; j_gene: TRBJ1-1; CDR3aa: CAWSYDSEAFF; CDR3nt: TGTGCCTGGAGTTACGACAGTGAAGCTTTCTTT
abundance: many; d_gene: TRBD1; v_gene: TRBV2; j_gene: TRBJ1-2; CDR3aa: CASSRTGSYGYTF; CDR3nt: TGTGCCAGCAGCCGGACAGGGAGTTATGGCTACACCTTC
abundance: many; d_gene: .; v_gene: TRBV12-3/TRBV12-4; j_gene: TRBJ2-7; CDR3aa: CASSFQTVNYEQYF; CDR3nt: TGTGCCAGCAGTTTCCAGACGGTGAACTACGAGCAGTACTTC
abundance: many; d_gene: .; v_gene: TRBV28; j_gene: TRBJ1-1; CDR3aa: CASSGGMNTEAFF; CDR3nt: TGTGCCAGCAGTGGGGGAATGAACACTGAAGCTTTCTTT
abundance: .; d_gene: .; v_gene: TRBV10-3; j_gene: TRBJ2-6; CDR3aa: CATADGPSGANVLTF; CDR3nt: TGTGCCACCGCGGACGGCCCCTCTGGGGCCAACGTCCTGACTTTC
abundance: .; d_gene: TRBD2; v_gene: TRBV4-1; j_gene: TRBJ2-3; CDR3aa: CASSPRLAGVRDTQYF; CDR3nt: TGCGCCAGCAGCCCCCGACTAGCGGGAGTGAGAGATACGCAGTATTTT
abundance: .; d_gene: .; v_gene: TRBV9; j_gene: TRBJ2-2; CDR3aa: CASSPGTGTTGELFF; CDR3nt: TGTGCCAGCAGCCCCGGGACGGGGACCACCGGGGAGCTGTTTTTT
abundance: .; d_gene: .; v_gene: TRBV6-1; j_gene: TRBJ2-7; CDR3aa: CASSFAATYEQYF; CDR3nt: TGTGCCAGCAGTTTTGCGGCTACCTACGAGCAGTACTTC
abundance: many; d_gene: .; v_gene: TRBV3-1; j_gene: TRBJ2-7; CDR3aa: CASSQGREQYF; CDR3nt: TGTGCCAGCAGCCAAGGGCGCGAGCAGTACTTC
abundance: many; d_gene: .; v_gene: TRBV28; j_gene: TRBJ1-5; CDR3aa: CASSFPAGHNQPQHF; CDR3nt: TGTGCCAGCAGTTTCCCCGCAGGTCACAATCAGCCCCAGCATTTT
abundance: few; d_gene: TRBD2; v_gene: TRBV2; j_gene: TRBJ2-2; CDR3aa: CASSGDYSTGELFF; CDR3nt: TGTGCCAGCAGTGGGGACTATTCCACCGGGGAGCTGTTTTTT
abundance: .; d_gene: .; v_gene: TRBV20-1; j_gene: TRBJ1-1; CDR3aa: CSARGLTEAFF; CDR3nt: TGCAGTGCTAGGGGACTCACTGAAGCTTTCTTT
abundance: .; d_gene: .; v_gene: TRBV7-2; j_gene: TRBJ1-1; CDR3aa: CASSLNRGDTEAFF; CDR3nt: TGTGCCAGCAGCTTAAACCGGGGGGACACTGAAGCTTTCTTT
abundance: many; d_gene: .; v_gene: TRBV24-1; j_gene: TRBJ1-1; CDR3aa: CATSDGGAGWTEAFF; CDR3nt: TGTGCCACCAGTGATGGAGGGGCGGGTTGGACTGAAGCTTTCTTT
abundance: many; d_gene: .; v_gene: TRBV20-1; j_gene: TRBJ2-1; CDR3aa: CSARDMNEQFF; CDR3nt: TGCAGTGCTAGAGATATGAATGAGCAGTTCTTC
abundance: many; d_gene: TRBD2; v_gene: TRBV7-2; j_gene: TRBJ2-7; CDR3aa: CASSLLGLGGEQYF; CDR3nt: TGTGCCAGCAGCTTACTAGGACTAGGCGGCGAGCAGTACTTC
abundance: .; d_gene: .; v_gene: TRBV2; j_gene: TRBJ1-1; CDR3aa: CASFGGNTEAFF; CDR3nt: TGTGCCAGCTTTGGCGGGAACACTGAAGCTTTCTTT
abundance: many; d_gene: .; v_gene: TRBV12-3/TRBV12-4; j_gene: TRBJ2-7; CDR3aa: CASSTFTGSDEQYF; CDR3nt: TGTGCCAGCAGTACTTTTACAGGGAGCGACGAGCAGTACTTC
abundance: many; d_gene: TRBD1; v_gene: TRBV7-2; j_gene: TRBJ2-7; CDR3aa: CASSVDRASSYEQYF; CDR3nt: TGTGCCAGCAGTGTGGACAGGGCCAGCTCCTACGAGCAGTACTTC
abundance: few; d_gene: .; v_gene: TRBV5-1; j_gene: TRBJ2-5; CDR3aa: CASRAGTNKQETQYF; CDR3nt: TGCGCCAGCCGCGCCGGGACCAACAAACAAGAGACCCAGTACTTC
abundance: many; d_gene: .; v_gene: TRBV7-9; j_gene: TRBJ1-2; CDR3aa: CASSFGQRNGYTF; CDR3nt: TGTGCCAGCAGCTTTGGCCAGCGGAATGGCTACACCTTC
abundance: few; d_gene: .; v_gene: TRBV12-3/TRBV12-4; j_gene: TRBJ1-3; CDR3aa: CASRNTPQGGNTIYF; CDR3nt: TGTGCCAGCAGAAATACCCCTCAGGGTGGAAACACCATATATTTT
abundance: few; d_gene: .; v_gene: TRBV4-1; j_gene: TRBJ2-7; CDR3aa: CASSQTPQGAQYEQYF; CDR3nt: TGCGCCAGCAGCCAGACCCCGCAGGGCGCCCAATACGAGCAGTACTTC
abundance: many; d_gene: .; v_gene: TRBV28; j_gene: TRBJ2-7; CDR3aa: CASSPLGGQRGEQYF; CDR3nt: TGTGCCAGCAGTCCACTGGGGGGACAGAGGGGCGAGCAGTACTTC
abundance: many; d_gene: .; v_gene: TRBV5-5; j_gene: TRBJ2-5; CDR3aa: CASSLAEGKVGKTQYF; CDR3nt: TGTGCCAGCAGCTTGGCCGAAGGAAAAGTTGGAAAGACCCAGTACTTC
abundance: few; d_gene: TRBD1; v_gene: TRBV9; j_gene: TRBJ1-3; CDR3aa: CASNRGSGNTIYF; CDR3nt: TGTGCCAGCAACAGGGGGTCAGGAAACACCATATATTTT
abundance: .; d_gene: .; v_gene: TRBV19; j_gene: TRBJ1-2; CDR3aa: CASSMWGDYGYTF; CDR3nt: TGTGCCAGTAGTATGTGGGGAGACTATGGCTACACCTTC
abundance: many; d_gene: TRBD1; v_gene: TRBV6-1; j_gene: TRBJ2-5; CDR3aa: CASRQRDRQETQYF; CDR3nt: TGTGCCAGCAGACAACGGGACAGACAAGAGACCCAGTACTTC
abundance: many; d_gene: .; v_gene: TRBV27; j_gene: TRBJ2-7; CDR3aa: CASSPPGRNYEQYF; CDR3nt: TGTGCCAGCAGCCCTCCGGGGCGTAACTACGAGCAGTACTTC
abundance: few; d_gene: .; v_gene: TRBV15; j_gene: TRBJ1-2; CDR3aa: CATSRDSGGGGYTF; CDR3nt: TGTGCCACCAGCAGAGACTCGGGGGGCGGTGGCTACACCTTC
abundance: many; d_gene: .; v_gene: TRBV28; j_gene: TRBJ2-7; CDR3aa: CASSSSREKQYF; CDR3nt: TGTGCCAGCAGTTCTTCCAGGGAAAAGCAGTACTTC
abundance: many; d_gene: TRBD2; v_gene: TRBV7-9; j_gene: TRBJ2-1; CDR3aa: CASSLGLAGSYNEQFF; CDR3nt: TGTGCCAGCAGCTTAGGACTAGCGGGATCCTACAATGAGCAGTTCTTC
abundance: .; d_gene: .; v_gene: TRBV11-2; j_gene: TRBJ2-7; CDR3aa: CASNTLEGSGQYF; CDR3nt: TGTGCCAGCAACACGCTGGAGGGTTCAGGGCAGTACTTC
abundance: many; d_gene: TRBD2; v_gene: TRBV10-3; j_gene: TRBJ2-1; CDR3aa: CATRTSDEQFF; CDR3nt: TGTGCCACCAGAACTAGCGATGAGCAGTTCTTC
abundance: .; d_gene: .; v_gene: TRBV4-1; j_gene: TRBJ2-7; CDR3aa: CASSQVAQARMPYEQYF; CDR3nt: TGCGCCAGCAGCCAAGTCGCACAGGCCCGGATGCCCTACGAGCAGTACTTC
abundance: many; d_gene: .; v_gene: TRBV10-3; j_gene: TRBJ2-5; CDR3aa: CAISVGTLVSLYF; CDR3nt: TGTGCCATCAGTGTGGGGACCCTCGTCAGCCTGTACTTC
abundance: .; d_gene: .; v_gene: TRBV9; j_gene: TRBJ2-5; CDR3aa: CASSVDPRGAETQYF; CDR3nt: TGTGCCAGCAGCGTAGACCCCAGGGGGGCAGAGACCCAGTACTTC
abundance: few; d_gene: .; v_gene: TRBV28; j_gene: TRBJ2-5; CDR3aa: CASRTGGAVETQYF; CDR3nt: TGTGCCAGCAGGACCGGGGGCGCAGTGGAGACCCAGTACTTC
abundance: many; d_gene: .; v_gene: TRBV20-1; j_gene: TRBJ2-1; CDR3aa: CSAPGREARSYNEQFF; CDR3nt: TGCAGTGCCCCTGGACGGGAAGCGCGATCCTACAATGAGCAGTTCTTC
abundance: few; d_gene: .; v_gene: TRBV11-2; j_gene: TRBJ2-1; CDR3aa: CASTRDSSYNEQFF; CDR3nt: TGTGCCAGCACGCGGGACTCCTCCTACAATGAGCAGTTCTTC